This TCR beta chain stems from a study of blood T cells in healthy people across ages. Alongside a J-beta primer mix, a sample-barcoded 5' primer served in a second PCR lasting roughly 7 to 11 cycles. Via MiXCR, TCRdb re-called the 5' RACE reads, giving one row per CDR3 protein. Of about 650,000 distinct CDR3 sequences listed, about 34% are singletons. CDR1 SGHNT and CDR2 YYREEE come from the germline V gene (reference sequence). This CDR3 comprises 14 residues. This clonotype was seen repeatedly, ten times or more. The target antigen is unknown. Whole-study findings and limits: The long-lived group displayed more naive CD4+ cells, plus higher diversity, than the aged donors did. TCR beta diversity correlated strongly with naive T cell percentage. There was no known CMV status for donors, so expanded clonotype changes were possibly confounded. Total diversity from one million sequenced T cells was likely underestimated.

This TCR came from an elderly woman in good health. Specimen: blood. This chain joins TRBV5-4 and TRBJ2-5; D might be TRBD1 or TRBD2, each matching 5 bases. The DNA end is a closer match to TRBJ2-7, so the J assignment may be wrong. In nucleotides, the CDR3 is TGTGCCAGCAGCTGGGGGATGGCAAGAGACGAGCAGTACTTC. As protein: CASSWGMARDEQYF.